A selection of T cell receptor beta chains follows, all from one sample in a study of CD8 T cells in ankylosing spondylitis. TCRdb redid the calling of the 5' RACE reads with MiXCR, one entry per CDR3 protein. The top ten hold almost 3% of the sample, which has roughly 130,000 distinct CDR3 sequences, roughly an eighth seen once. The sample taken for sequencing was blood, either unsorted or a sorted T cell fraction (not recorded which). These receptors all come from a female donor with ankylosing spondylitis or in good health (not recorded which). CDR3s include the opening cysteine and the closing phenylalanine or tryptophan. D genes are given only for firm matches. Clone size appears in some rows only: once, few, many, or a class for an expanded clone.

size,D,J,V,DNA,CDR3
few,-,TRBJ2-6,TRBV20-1,TGCAGTGCTAGTGTCCCAGGGGCCAACGTCCTGACTTTC,CSASVPGANVLTF
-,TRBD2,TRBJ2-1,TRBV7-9,TGTGCCAGCAGCTCACAGCGTGCTAGCGGCAATGAGCAGTTCTTC,CASSSQRASGNEQFF
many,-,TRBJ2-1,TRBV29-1,TGCAGCGTTGAAGATCGCGTCAGGGAAAGCTCCTACAATGAGCAGTTCTTC,CSVEDRVRESSYNEQFF
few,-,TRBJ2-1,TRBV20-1,TGCAGTGCTAGGCAGGGCAGCTCCTACAATGAGCAGTTCTTC,CSARQGSSYNEQFF
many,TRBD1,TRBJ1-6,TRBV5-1,TGCGCCAGCAGCTTGTTCGAAAAGAGACAGGGATCTTCACCCCTCCACTTT,CASSLFEKRQGSSPLHF
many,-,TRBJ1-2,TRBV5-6,TGTGCCAGCAGCTTTAATCAGAACAGGGTGGACTATGGCTACACCTTC,CASSFNQNRVDYGYTF
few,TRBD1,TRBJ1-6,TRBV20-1,TGCAGTGCGCCGATTGGCAGGGGGCGAGGTTCACCCCTCCACTTT,CSAPIGRGRGSPLHF
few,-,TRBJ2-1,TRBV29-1,TGCAGCGTCGAGAGTTCCTACAATGAGCAGTTCTTC,CSVESSYNEQFF
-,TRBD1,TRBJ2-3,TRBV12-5,TGTGCTAGTGGTTTGGGGGACAGTATCACAGATACGCACTATTTT,CASGLGDSITDTHYF
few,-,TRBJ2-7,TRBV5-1,TGCGCCAGCAGCTTAGCCACCGCTAGTGAGCAGTACTTC,CASSLATASEQYF
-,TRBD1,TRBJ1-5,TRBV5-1,TGCGCCAGCAGCTTAGGCAGGGGGCTTCAGCCCCAGCATTTT,CASSLGRGLQPQHF
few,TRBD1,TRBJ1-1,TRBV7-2,TGTGCCAGCAGCTGGGGACAGGGGAACACTGAAGCTTTCTTT,CASSWGQGNTEAFF
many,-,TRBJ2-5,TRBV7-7,TGTGCTAGCAGCCCCGGGTCGGTGCAAGAGACCCAGTACTTC,CASSPGSVQETQYF
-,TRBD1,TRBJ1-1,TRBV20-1,TGCAGTGCTAACAGGGGGAACACTGAAGCTTTCTTT,CSANRGNTEAFF
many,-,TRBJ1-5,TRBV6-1,TGTGCCAGCAGCGGACAGACCTTCGATCAGCCCCAGCATTTT,CASSGQTFDQPQHF
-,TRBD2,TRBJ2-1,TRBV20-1,TGCAGTGCTAGAGATCGACTAGCGTCTTCTTTTGAGCAGTTCTTC,CSARDRLASSFEQFF
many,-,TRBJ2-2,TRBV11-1,TGTGCCAGCAGCTTAACAGCGGCCACCGGGGAGCTGTTTTTT,CASSLTAATGELFF
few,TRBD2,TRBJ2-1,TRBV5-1,TGCGCCAGCAGCCCTAGCGGGAGTAATAATGAGCAGTTCTTC,CASSPSGSNNEQFF
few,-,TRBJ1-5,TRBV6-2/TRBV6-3,TGTGCCAGCAGTTTAAATTGGAGCAATCAGCCCCAGCATTTT,CASSLNWSNQPQHF
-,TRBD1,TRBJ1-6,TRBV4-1,TGCGCCAGCAGCCAAGATCGGACAGGGGGCGTCAAGAATTCACCCCTCCACTTT,CASSQDRTGGVKNSPLHF
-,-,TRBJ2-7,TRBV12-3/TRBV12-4,TGTGCCAGCAGTTTAGAAGGGCGAGGGTACGAGCAGTACTTC,CASSLEGRGYEQYF
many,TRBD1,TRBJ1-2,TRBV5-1,TGCGCCAGCAGCCGCGGACAGGGTGATGGCTACACCTTC,CASSRGQGDGYTF
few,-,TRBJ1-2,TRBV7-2,TGTGCCAGCAGCCAATCGCTTACAGGGAACCATGGCTACACCTTC,CASSQSLTGNHGYTF
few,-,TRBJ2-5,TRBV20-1,TGCAGTGCTAGTAATAGCCCTGAGACCCAGTACTTC,CSASNSPETQYF
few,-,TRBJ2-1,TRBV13,TGTGCCAGCAGCGGACCGGGGTGGTTCGGGGATGAGCAGTTCTTC,CASSGPGWFGDEQFF
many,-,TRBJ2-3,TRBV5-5,TGTGCCAGCAGCTTGGATTCGGGAGTCGCAGATACGCAGTATTTT,CASSLDSGVADTQYF
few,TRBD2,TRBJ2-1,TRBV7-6,TGTGCCAGCAGCTTAGTCCATCCGGCTAGCGGGAGGTCCGTTCAGCAGTTCTTC,CASSLVHPASGRSVQQFF
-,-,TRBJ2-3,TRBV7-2,TGTGCCAGCAGCTTAAATACGGCAGATACGCAGTATTTT,CASSLNTADTQYF
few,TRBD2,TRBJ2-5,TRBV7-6,TGTGCCAGCAGCTTAGACGGGAGGGCCGGGGAGACCCAGTACTTC,CASSLDGRAGETQYF
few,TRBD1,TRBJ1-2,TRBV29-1,TGCAGCGCCCTGGGACAGGGGAAGGGCTACACCTTC,CSALGQGKGYTF
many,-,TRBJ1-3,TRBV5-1,TGCGCCAGCCCCACTCACGTGAGCTCTGGAAACACCATATATTTT,CASPTHVSSGNTIYF
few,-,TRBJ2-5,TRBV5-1,TGCGCCAGCAGCCAGAATCCTAGCGTCCAAGAGACCCAGTACTTC,CASSQNPSVQETQYF
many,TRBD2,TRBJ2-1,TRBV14,TGTGCCAGCAGCCAAGTCTCTTCGTGGGAGGGCTCCTACAATGAGCAGTTCTTC,CASSQVSSWEGSYNEQFF
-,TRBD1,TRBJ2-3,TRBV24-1,TGTGCCACCAGTGCCACGGGACAGGGCCAAAATACGCAGTATTTT,CATSATGQGQNTQYF
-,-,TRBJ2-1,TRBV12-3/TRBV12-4,TGTGCCAGCAGTTTAAGCATAGACAATGAGCAGTTCTTC,CASSLSIDNEQFF